This T cell receptor beta chain originates from a study of molecular identifiers for immune sequencing clone quantification. Across the study: Replicate experiments divided RNA from roughly 20,000 or 100,000 naive CD8 cells into five parts and sequenced four.

This CDR3 has 16 residues. V shed 2 bases and J shed 3 bases, with 15 bases lying between them. Many counts were recorded for this clonotype. The target antigen is unknown. Preparation methods for the bulk TCR libraries were those previously described, with listed TCR primers. Each CDR3 protein gets one entry after TCRdb re-called the PCR reads with MiXCR. The sample contains some 65,000 distinct CDR3 sequences, around 20% of which appear only once. Study findings and constraints: Highly expanded clone sizes could be underestimated by identical TCR molecules that share a barcode.

Sequences were obtained from naive CD8+ T cells from blood, with Jurkat cell RNA spiked in. Subset indicated: FACS-sorted CD8+CD4-CCR7+CD45RA+ naive T cells. This TCR was recovered from a human donor in good health. Some libraries in this study had Jurkat cell RNA spiked in. The rearrangement uses TRBV12-3 or TRBV12-4 and TRBJ2-3; no clear D. The CDR3 loop is CASSLSVTVSTDTQYF. In DNA, the CDR3 is TGTGCCAGCAGTTTATCGGTTACCGTATCGACAGATACGCAGTATTTT.